Listed here are 15 T cell receptor beta chains from one sample, sequenced in a study of T cell responses to AZD1222 COVID-19 vaccine. Using immunoSEQ multiplex PCR, the repertoire was profiled, and TCRdb retains in-frame clones only, with some absent. There are around 150,000 clones in the sample; roughly 89% occur only once, and approximately 4.7% lies in the top ten. The source was peripheral blood, collected on day 0 of AZD1222 vaccination. These TCRs come from an adult in good health.

The rearrangement links TRBV5-1 to TRBJ2-5; 7 bases align to TRBD1. This CDR3 region has 14 residues. V shed 4 bases, J shed 3 bases, and the junction held 6 bases outside the gene matches. Germline V lookup: CDR1 SGHRS, CDR2 YFSETQ. CDR3 bases: TGCGCCAGCAGCCCCGGGACAGAAGAAGAGACCCAGTACTTC. Translating it yields CASSPGTEEETQYF.

With respect to this clone: Other DNA sequences in the same sample also yield this CDR3. The chain employs TRBV27 and TRBJ1-3; D might be TRBD1 (5 bases). CDR3 size: 14 residues. With 5 bases removed from V and 4 bases from J, the gap between germline ends came to 12 bases. Germline values: CDR1 MNHEY, CDR2 SMNVEV (reference sequence). For the CDR3, the DNA is TGTGCCAGCAGTCTAAGGGGCTCAGGAAACACCATATATTTT. This gives the protein CASSLRGSGNTIYF.

Of note for this clone: This sample includes further DNA sequences coding for the same CDR3. This chain joins TRBV19 and TRBJ2-7; 7 bases match TRBD1. V shed 6 bases and J 0 bases; nucleotides not matched to a gene: 5. Germline CDR1 is LNHDA and CDR2 is SQIVND (reference sequence). The CDR3 is made up of 14 amino acids. The CDR3 loop reads CASRTGSSSYEQYF. CDR3 in DNA: TGTGCCAGTAGGACAGGGTCGAGCTCCTACGAGCAGTACTTC.

A word on this clone: An end of the junction does not agree with germline; a read error may underlie this. This chain uses TRBV11-2 with TRBJ2-2; tentative D call: TRBD2 (6 bases). The CDR3 covers 18 residues. Per germline, CDR1 SGHAT and CDR2 FQNNGV. As DNA, the CDR3 is TGTGCCAGCAGTTTAGGAAGGATATGGGGGGAAGAAACCGGGGAGCTGTTTTTT. Its protein product is CASSLGRIWGEETGELFF.

The chain combines TRBV7-2 with TRBJ2-7; D gene uncertain. The V gene's germline CDR1 is SGHTA and CDR2 FQGNSA. This CDR3 is 12 amino acids long. Deletions cut 6 bases from V and 2 bases from J, with 8 bases between. This chain's CDR3 is CASSHNTYEQYF. The CDR3 DNA reads TGTGCCAGCAGTCATAATACCTACGAGCAGTACTTC.

This chain uses TRBV11-2 with TRBJ2-1, with 7 bases matching TRBD2. Germline CDR1 and CDR2: SGHAT and FQNNGV. After removal of 6 bases from V and 4 bases from J, the junction contained 12 bases not matched to a gene. The length of the CDR3 is 16 residues. CDR3 sequence reads: CASRPTPLAIYNEQFF. The CDR3 DNA follows: TGTGCCAGCAGACCAACCCCACTAGCGATATACAATGAGCAGTTCTTC.

The J gene is TRBJ1-1, the V gene TRBV28; no definite D call. Germline V gene data show CDR1 as MDHEN and CDR2 as SYDVKM. The V gene lost 5 bases and the J gene lost 1 base, with 8 bases spanning the gap. This CDR3 has 13 residues. The CDR3 nucleotides read TGTGCCAGCAGTGGGGAAGGGAACACTGAAGCTTTCTTT. Protein sequence: CASSGEGNTEAFF. Supplemented by reference TRBV28 and TRBJ1-1, the full variable domain reads DVKVTQSSRYLVKRTGEKVFLECVQDMDHENMFWYRQDPGLGLRLIYFSYDVKMKEKGDIPEGYSVSREKKERFSLILESASTNQTSMYLCASSGEGNTEAFFGQGTRLTVV.

The chain uses TRBV28 and TRBJ2-1, with 10 positions matching TRBD2. CDR1 and CDR2 from the germline V gene are MDHEN and SYDVKM. The CDR3 is 16 residues long. The junction had 12 bases not matched to a gene; V was cut back by 5 bases and J by 8 bases. The CDR3 spells CASSMSEASGSYEQFF. For the CDR3, the DNA is TGTGCCAGCAGTATGAGTGAGGCTAGCGGGAGTTATGAGCAGTTCTTC.

The table lists this clone with a count of one. The J gene is TRBJ2-3, the V gene TRBV6-1, with D tentatively TRBD1 (7 bases). V gave up 2 bases and J gave up 4 bases, with 16 bases separating them. The CDR3 loop spans 16 amino acids. Germline values: CDR1 MNHNS, CDR2 SASEGT. The CDR3 is CASSEFGGGIADTQYF. The CDR3 DNA sequence: TGTGCCAGCAGTGAATTTGGAGGGGGCATCGCAGATACGCAGTATTTT.

V and J are TRBV28 and TRBJ2-1, with D perhaps TRBD1 or TRBD2 (6 bases each). Germline-derived CDR1 and CDR2 are MDHEN and SYDVKM. The CDR3 consists of 14 residues. V lost 5 bases, J lost 6 bases, and 14 bases lay in between. The CDR3 loop is CASSPPSGANEQFF. CDR3 sequence (DNA): TGTGCCAGCAGTCCACCCTCGGGGGCCAATGAGCAGTTCTTC. The full variable domain, its missing parts supplied by reference TRBV28 and TRBJ2-1, is DVKVTQSSRYLVKRTGEKVFLECVQDMDHENMFWYRQDPGLGLRLIYFSYDVKMKEKGDIPEGYSVSREKKERFSLILESASTNQTSMYLCASSPPSGANEQFFGPGTRLTVL.

This chain connects TRBV7-9 to TRBJ1-3; D gene unclear. CDR1 and CDR2 from the germline V gene are SEHNR and FQNEAQ (reference sequence). This CDR3 is built from 14 residues. Deletions cut 1 base from V and 4 bases from J, with 8 bases between. The CDR3 is CASSLDRAGNTIYF. The DNA of the CDR3 is TGTGCCAGCAGCTTAGACAGAGCAGGAAACACCATATATTTT.

The chain couples TRBV7-2 to TRBJ2-3; 10 bases line up with TRBD2. The V segment lost 2 bases and the J segment 4 bases; nucleotides outside the gene matches: 9. The CDR3 totals 17 residues. Looked up from germline, CDR1 is SGHTA and CDR2 is FQGNSA. The CDR3 region has the DNA TGTGCCAGCAGCTTAACCGCGACTAGCGGGTATTCAGATACGCAGTATTTT. Its translation: CASSLTATSGYSDTQYF.

J is TRBJ1-6 and V is TRBV28; possibly TRBD1 for D (6 bases). The CDR3 loop spans 12 amino acids. V lost 5 bases, J lost 11 bases, and 10 bases lay in between. Germline V gene data show CDR1 as MDHEN and CDR2 as SYDVKM. CDR3 bases: TGTGCCAGCAGTCCAGGGGCGACACCCCTCCACTTT. This encodes CASSPGATPLHF.

The J gene is TRBJ2-7, the V gene TRBV6-6; D is perhaps TRBD2 (5 bases). Per germline, CDR1 MNHNY and CDR2 SVGAGI (reference sequence). This CDR3 has 13 amino acids. The V end was cut by 7 bases, the J end by 5 bases, with 15 bases between. CDR3 in DNA: TGTGCCAGCACCCCAGGAGGCCGGCACGAGCAGTACTTC. Encoded protein: CASTPGGRHEQYF.

This clone was detected only once. The chain has TRBV6-5 and TRBJ1-1; perhaps TRBD1 as D (6 bases). V lost 5 bases and J 3 bases, leaving 13 bases between the germline ends. This CDR3 comprises 14 residues. Germline V CDR1 and CDR2: MNHEY, SVGAGI. The CDR3 region has the DNA TGTGCCAGCAGTCCCGGGGGGGGCGACACTGAAGCTTTCTTT. Translating it yields CASSPGGGDTEAFF.